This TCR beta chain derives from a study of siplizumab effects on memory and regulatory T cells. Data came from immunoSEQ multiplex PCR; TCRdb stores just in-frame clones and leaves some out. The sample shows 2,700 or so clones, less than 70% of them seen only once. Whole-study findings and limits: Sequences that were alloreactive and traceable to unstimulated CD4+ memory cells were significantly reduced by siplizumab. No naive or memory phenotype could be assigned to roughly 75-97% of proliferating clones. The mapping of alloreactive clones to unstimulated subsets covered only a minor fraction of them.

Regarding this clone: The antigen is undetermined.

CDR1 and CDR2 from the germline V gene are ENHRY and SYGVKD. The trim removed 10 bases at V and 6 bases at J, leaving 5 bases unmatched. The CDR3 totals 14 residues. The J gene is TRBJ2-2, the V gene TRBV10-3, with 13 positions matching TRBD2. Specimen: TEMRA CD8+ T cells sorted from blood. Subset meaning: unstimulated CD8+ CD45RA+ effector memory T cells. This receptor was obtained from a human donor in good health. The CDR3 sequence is CATGTSGIPGELFF. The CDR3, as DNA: TGTGCCACCGGGACTAGCGGGATCCCCGGGGAGCTGTTTTTT.